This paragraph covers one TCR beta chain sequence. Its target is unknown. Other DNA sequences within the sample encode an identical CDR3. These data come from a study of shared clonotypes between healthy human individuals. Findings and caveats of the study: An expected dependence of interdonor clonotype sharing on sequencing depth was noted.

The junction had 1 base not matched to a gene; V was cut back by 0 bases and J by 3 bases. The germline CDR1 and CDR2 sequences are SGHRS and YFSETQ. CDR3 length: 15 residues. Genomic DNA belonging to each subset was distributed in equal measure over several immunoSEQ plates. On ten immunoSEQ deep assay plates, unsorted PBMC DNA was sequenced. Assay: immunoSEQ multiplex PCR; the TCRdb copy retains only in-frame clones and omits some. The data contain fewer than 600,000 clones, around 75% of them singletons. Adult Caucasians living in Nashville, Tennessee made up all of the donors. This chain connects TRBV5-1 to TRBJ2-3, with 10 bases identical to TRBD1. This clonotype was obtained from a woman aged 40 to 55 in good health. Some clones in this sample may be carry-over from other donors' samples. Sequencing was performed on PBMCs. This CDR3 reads CASSLGTGGTDTQYF. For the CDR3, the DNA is TGCGCCAGCAGCTTGGGGACAGGGGGTACAGATACGCAGTATTTT.